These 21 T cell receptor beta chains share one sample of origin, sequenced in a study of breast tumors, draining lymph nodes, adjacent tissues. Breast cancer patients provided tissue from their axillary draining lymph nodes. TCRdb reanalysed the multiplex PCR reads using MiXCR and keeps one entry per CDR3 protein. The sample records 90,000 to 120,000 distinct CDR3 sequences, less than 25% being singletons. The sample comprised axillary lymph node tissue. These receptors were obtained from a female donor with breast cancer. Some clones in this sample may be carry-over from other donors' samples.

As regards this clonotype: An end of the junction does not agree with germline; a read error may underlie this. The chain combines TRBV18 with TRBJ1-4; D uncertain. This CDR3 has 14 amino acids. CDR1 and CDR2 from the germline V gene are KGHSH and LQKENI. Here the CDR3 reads CASPPTRANEKLFF. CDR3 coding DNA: TGTGCCAGCCCACCGACGAGGGCTAATGAAAAACTGTTTTTT.

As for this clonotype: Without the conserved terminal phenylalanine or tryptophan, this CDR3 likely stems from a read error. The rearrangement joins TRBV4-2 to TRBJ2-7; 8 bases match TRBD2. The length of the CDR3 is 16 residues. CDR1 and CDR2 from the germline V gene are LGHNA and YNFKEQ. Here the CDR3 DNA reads TGTGCCAGCAGCCAAGATACTAGCGGTTACTCCTACGGGCAGTACTCC. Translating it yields CASSQDTSGYSYGQYS.

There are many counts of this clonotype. CDR3 region: CASSLAFGPQETQYF. The CDR3 DNA follows: TGTGCCAGCAGTTTAGCGTTTGGCCCCCAAGAGACCCAGTACTTC. V and J are TRBV12-3 or TRBV12-4 and TRBJ2-5; no firm D call. The CDR3 is 15 residues long. Trimming removed 0 bases at V and 1 base at J, with 9 bases between.

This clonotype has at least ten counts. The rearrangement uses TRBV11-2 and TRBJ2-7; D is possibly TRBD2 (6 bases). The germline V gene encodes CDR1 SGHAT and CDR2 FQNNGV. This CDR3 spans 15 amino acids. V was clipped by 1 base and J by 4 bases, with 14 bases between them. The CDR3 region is CASSLGAGGAYEQYF. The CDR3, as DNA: TGTGCCAGCAGCTTAGGGGCTGGCGGGGCGTACGAGCAGTACTTC.

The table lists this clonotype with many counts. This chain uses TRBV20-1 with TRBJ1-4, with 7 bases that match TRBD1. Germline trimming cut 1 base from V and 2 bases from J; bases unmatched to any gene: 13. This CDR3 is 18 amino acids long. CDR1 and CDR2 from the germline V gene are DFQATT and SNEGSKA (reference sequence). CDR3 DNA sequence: TGCAGTGCTAGAGGACCCGCGGGCAGGGGGGGCACTAATGAAAAACTGTTTTTT. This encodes CSARGPAGRGGTNEKLFF.

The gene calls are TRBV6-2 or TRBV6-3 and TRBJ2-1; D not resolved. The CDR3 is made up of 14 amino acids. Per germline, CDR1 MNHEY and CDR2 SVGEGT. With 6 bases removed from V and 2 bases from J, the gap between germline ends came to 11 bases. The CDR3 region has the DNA TGTGCCAGCAGCCCCCTGACAACCTACAATGAGCAGTTCTTC. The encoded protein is CASSPLTTYNEQFF.

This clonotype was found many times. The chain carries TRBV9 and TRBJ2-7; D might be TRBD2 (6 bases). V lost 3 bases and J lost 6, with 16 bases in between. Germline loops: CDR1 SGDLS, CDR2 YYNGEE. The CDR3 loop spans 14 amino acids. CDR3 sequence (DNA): TGTGCCAGCAGCGCGGACATACGGGGGAGCGAGCAGTACTTC. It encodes CASSADIRGSEQYF. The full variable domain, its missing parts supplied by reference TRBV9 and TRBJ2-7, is DSGVTQTPKHLITATGQRVTLRCSPRSGDLSVYWYQQSLDQGLQFLIQYYNGEERAKGNILERFSAQQFPDLHSELNLSSLELGDSALYFCASSADIRGSEQYFGPGTRLTVT.

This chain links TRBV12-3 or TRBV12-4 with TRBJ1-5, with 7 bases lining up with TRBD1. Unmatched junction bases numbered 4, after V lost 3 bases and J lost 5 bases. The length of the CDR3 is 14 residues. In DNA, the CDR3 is TGTGCCAGCAGTTTCCGGGACAGCTATCAGCCCCAGCATTTT. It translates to CASSFRDSYQPQHF.

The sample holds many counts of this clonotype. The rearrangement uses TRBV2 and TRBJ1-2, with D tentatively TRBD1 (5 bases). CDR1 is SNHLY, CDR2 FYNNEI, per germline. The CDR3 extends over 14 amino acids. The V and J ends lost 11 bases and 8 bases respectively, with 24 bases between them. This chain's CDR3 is CAFPTGMGHNGYTF. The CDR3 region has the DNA TGTGCCTTCCCGACGGGGATGGGGCATAACGGCTACACCTTC.

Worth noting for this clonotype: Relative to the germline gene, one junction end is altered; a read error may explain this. The CDR3 protein is CASSSGGDRYLNQPQRF. The CDR3 DNA follows: TGTGCCAGCAGTTCAGGGGGGGACAGGTATCTAAATCAGCCCCAGCGTTTT. V usage is TRBV6-6 and J usage is TRBJ1-5, with 8 bases identical to TRBD1. CDR3 length: 17 amino acids. Germline V lookup: CDR1 MNHNY, CDR2 SVGAGI (reference sequence).

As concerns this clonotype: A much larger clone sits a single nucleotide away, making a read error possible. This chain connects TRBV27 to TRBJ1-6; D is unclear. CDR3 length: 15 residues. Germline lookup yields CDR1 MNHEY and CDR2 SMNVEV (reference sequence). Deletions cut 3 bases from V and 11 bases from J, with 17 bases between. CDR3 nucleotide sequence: TGTGCCAGCAGTTTCTATTTACGGGAAAATCCACCCCTCCACTTT. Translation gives CASSFYLRENPPLHF.

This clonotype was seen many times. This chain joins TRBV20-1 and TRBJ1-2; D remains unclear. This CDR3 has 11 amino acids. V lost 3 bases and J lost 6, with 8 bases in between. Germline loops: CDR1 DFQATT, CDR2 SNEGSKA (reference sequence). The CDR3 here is CSASYVDGYTF. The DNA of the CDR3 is TGCAGTGCTAGTTACGTTGATGGCTACACCTTC.

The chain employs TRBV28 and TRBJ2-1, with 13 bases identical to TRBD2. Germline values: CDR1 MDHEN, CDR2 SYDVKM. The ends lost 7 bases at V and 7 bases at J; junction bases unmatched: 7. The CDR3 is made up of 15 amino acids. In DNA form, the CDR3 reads TGTGCCAGCACCTGGACTAGCGGGAGAGTGAATGAGCAGTTCTTC. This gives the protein CASTWTSGRVNEQFF.

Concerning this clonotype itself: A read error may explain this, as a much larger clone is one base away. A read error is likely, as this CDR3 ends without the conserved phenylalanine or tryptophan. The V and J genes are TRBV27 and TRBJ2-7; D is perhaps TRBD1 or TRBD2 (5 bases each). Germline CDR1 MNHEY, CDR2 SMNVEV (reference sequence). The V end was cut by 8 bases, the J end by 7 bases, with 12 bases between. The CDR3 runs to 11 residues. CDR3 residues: CASGTPLEQYL. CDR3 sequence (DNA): TGTGCCAGCGGGACCCCTCTTGAGCAGTACCTC.

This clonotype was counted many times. CDR3 nucleotides: TGCGCCAGCAGCTCCGAAGGCCAGGGGAGAAATGGCTACACCTTC. Translating gives CASSSEGQGRNGYTF. The chain carries TRBV5-1 and TRBJ1-2, with D tentatively TRBD1 (6 bases). Germline lookup yields CDR1 SGHRS and CDR2 YFSETQ. This CDR3 spans 15 amino acids. The germline V and J ends were trimmed by 3 bases and 6 bases, with 18 bases remaining between them.

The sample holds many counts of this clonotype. The CDR3 sequence is CASSHTSGVNNEQFF. The CDR3 nucleotides are TGTGCCAGCAGCCATACTAGCGGGGTAAACAATGAGCAGTTCTTC. This rearrangement joins TRBV7-2 to TRBJ2-1, with TRBD2 matching over 10 bases. The V gene's germline CDR1 is SGHTA and CDR2 FQGNSA. V was clipped by 5 bases and J by 5 bases; unmatched bases: 6. The length of the CDR3 is 15 residues.

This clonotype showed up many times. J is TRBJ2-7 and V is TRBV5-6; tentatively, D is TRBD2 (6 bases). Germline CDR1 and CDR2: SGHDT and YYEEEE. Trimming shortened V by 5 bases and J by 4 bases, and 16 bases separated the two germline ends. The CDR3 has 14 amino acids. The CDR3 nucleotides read TGTGCCAGCAGTCCCGCTGGGGGGAGATACGAGCAGTACTTC. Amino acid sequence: CASSPAGGRYEQYF.

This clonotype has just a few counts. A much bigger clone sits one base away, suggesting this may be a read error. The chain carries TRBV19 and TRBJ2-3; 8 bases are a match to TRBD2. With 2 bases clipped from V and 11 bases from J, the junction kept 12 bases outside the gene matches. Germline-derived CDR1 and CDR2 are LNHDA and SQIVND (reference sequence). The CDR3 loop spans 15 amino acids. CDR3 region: CASSIRYRGGGMQYF. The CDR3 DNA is TGTGCCAGTAGTATACGGTATCGGGGGGGCGGTATGCAGTATTTT. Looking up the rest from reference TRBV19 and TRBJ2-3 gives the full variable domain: DGGITQSPKYLFRKEGQNVTLSCEQNLNHDAMYWYRQDPGQGLRLIYYSQIVNDFQKGDIAEGYSVSREKKESFPLTVTSAQKNPTAFYLCASSIRYRGGGMQYFGPGTRLTVL.

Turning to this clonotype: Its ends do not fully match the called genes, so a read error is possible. The CDR3 is CAISQRKREEYNEQFF. For the CDR3, the DNA is TGTGCCATCAGCCAAAGAAAAAGGGAGGAATACAATGAGCAATTCTTC. The rearrangement links TRBV10-3 to TRBJ2-1; D might be TRBD2 (6 bases). The CDR3 has 16 residues. Germline values: CDR1 ENHRY, CDR2 SYGVKD.

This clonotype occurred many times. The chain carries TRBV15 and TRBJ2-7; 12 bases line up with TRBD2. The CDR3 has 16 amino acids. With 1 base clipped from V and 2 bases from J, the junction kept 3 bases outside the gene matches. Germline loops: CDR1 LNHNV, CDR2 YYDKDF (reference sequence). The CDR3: CATSRGASGRAYEQYF. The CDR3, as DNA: TGTGCCACCAGCAGAGGGGCTAGCGGGAGGGCCTACGAGCAGTACTTC.

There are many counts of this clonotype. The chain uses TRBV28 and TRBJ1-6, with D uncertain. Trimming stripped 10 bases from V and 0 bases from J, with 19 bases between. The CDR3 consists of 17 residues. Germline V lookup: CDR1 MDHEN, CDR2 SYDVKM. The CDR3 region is CATHTVWASSYNSPLHF. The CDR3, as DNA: TGTGCCACTCACACAGTTTGGGCCAGCTCCTATAATTCACCCCTCCACTTT.